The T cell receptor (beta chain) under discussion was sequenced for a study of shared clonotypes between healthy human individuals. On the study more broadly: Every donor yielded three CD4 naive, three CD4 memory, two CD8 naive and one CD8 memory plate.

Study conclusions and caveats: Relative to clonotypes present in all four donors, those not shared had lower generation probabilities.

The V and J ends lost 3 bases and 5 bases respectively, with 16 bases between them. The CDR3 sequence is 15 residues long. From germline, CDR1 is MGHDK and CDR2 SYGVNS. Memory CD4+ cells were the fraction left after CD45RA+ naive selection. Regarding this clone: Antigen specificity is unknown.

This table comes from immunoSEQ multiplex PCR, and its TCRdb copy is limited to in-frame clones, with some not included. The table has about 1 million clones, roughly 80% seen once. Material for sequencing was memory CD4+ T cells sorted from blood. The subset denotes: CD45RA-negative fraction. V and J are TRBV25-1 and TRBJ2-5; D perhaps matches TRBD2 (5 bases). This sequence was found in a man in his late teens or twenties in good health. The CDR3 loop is CASSDPEAGRETQYF. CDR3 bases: TGTGCCAGCAGTGATCCGGAGGCAGGCCGGGAGACCCAGTACTTC.